This TCR beta chain was observed in a study of blood T cell repertoires in COVID-19 (dated by TCRdb to about 2020). With respect to the entire study: Samples covering the acute and convalescent phases of COVID-19 were provided by collaborators in the United States, Italy and Spain. The material from the prospective study consisted of cDNA or gDNA derived from T cells, B-cell-depleted T cells, or PBMCs. Subjects who had been exposed to COVID-19, were actively infected with it, or had recovered from it provided the deeply sampled blood TCRbeta repertoires that made up the dataset. The repertoires were released in a freely available public database meant as a resource for research on the immune response to SARS-CoV-2. Samples were obtained from the ongoing ImmuneRACE study (first 160 participants) and from 1,200 or so subjects provided by 6 global collaborators. Sample metadata almost always included a de-identified subject ID, COVID-19 status, age in years and sex. Where available, HLA class I and class II types were obtained from metadata supplied by the sample provider rather than from assay-based typing.

Overall study results and their limits: The quantity of clinical and demographic metadata differed by source and by participant and was supplied without curation.

A remark on this clone: What antigen it recognizes has not been identified. No base-level quality is on record; no much larger clone is a single base apart.

TCRbeta CDR3 regions were amplified from genomic DNA using the immunoSEQ Assay, a bias-controlled multiplex PCR. The published analysis was carried out like this. Nucleated cell counts per sample were estimated from amplification of reference gene primers within the assay. To quantify the absolute abundance of each unique TCRbeta CDR3 rearrangement, sequence reads were collapsed and filtered. For each sample, productive Simpson clonality was calculated as the square root of Simpson's diversity index over productive rearrangements. TCRdb carries this immuneACCESS record with in-frame sequences only. Its versions omit some clonotypes, under half of them owing to an unresolved V gene in the studies checked, with the rest unexplained. V, J and clone size are those of that table, while D and trimming were read from the DNA. The sample table shows 310,000 or so clones, and more than 85% are seen once. About 2.2% of the sample comes from the top ten.

Sequences SGHRS (CDR1) and YFSETQ (CDR2) are obtained from the germline V gene. From cysteine to phenylalanine, the CDR3 is 16 amino acids long. Only the CDR3 part of the read is kept: 48 bases, read in frame from the first base. Relative to germline, V is missing 4 bases and J is missing 0 bases, with 6 bases of the junction outside any gene match. At one collaborating source in Seattle, patients were enrolled during active infection and were followed longitudinally through the course of disease. The collaborating institutions used their own protocols to collect whole blood in K2EDTA tubes. For TCRbeta analysis, collaborator samples were shipped as frozen whole blood, as isolated PBMCs, or as DNA extracted from either sample type.

The rearranged chain carries TRBV5-1 and TRBJ2-2; 7 bases in the junction line up with TRBD2. Sequencing input: peripheral blood. This receptor was identified in a woman under 40 with COVID-19, enrolled during active disease. CDR3 loop: CASSPTSSANTGELFF. Read as DNA, the sequence is TGCGCCAGCAGCCCGACTAGCAGCGCGAACACCGGGGAGCTGTTTTTT.